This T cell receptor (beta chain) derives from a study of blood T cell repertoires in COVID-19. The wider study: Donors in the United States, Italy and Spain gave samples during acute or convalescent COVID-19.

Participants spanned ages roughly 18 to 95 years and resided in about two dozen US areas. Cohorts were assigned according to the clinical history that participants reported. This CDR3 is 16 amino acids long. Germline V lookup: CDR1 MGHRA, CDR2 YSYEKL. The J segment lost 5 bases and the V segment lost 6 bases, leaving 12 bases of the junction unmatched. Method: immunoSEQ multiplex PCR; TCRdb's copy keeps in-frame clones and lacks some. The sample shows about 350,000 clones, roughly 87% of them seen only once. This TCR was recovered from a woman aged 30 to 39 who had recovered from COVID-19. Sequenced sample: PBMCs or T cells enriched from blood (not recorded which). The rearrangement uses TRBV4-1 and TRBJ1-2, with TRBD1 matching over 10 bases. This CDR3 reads CASSLTGRDRGYGYTF. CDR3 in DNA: TGCGCCAGCAGTTTAACCGGGCGGGACAGGGGATATGGCTACACCTTC.